This T cell receptor beta chain stems from a study of human T cells and chemical hapten exposure. On the study more broadly: The sensitizing agent was 2% DPC, placed on about 2 cm by about 2 cm of upper inner arm skin. Broader study findings: Unchanged with DPC sensitization were TCRs above 1 in 1000 frequency. Alopecia affecting every donor means their immune response may not match healthy people's.

Regarding this clonotype: Its antigen is currently unknown.

The time point was: patch test 3, about 24 weeks after DPC sensitization. Sample treatment: therapeutic diphenylcyclopropenone sensitization with weekly scalp DPC. Unfractionated whole blood served as the source for total RNA extraction. This CDR3 is built from 13 residues. V was pared by 4 bases and J by 1 base, with 6 bases between. The germline CDR1 and CDR2 sequences are SGHTA and FQGTGA. MiXCR was run by TCRdb on the RACE reads, yielding one entry per CDR3 protein. The sample yields 150,000 to 200,000 distinct CDR3 sequences, about 25% seen once. Sequenced here: whole blood, sampled in connection with sensitization to the hapten diphenylcyclopropenone (DPC). The receptor was isolated from a woman in her thirties or forties with alopecia areata. Some clones in this sample may be carry-over from other donors' samples. The chain recombines TRBV7-3 with TRBJ2-3, with D perhaps TRBD1 (6 bases). The CDR3 reads CASSWTGTDTQYF. The CDR3 DNA is TGTGCCAGCAGCTGGACAGGCACAGATACGCAGTATTTT.